A selection of T cell receptor beta chains follows, all from one sample in a study of blood T cell repertoires in COVID-19. Measured with immunoSEQ multiplex PCR; TCRdb has only the in-frame clones, and not every one. The repertoire holds approximately 240,000 clones, with 79% as singletons. The sequenced sample was peripheral blood. The source is a woman in her thirties or forties with active or convalescent COVID-19. CDR3s include the opening cysteine and the closing phenylalanine or tryptophan. Fields, in order: J gene, D gene, clone size, V gene, CDR3 DNA, CDR3 protein. The D gene is left open where the match is weak. Only some rows state a clone size, as once, few, many or a class for expanded clones.

TRBJ2-4,TRBD2,NA,TRBV11-2,TGTGCCAGCAGCTTAGCGGGGGGAATCACAGCCAAAAACATTCAGTACTTC,CASSLAGGITAKNIQYF
TRBJ1-2,NA,NA,TRBV5-4,TGTGCCAGCAGAGCGGGCCTCAACTATGGCTACACCTTC,CASRAGLNYGYTF
TRBJ2-3,NA,NA,TRBV7-6,TGTGCCAGCAGCTTAGTTGGGGGGGGCGTGGATACGCAGTATTTT,CASSLVGGGVDTQYF
TRBJ1-2,TRBD1,NA,TRBV10-3,TGTGCCACGGGACAGGGTCACTACACCTTC,CATGQGHYTF
TRBJ1-4,TRBD1,NA,TRBV7-9,TGTGCCAGCAGCTTAGGTCGGACAGGGCGTGAAAAACTGTTTTTT,CASSLGRTGREKLFF
TRBJ1-3,NA,once,TRBV28,TGTGCCAGCAGTTTCAGGGGTTACGGAAACACCATATATTTT,CASSFRGYGNTIYF
TRBJ1-5,NA,NA,TRBV7-8,TGTGCCAGCAGAGACAGTTATAGCAATCAGCCCCAGCATTTT,CASRDSYSNQPQHF
TRBJ1-2,TRBD1,NA,TRBV19,TGTGCCAGTACCCTGGGGACAGGGGGAAAAGGGGACTATGGCTACACCTTC,CASTLGTGGKGDYGYTF
TRBJ2-1,TRBD2,NA,TRBV6-6,TGTGCCAGCACCCGATCAGTACGGACTAGCGGGGGCGATGAGCAGTTCTTC,CASTRSVRTSGGDEQFF
TRBJ1-1,NA,NA,TRBV7-9,TGTGCCAGCAGCTTAGAACTGGGGGCGAACACTGAAGCTTTCTTT,CASSLELGANTEAFF
TRBJ1-2,NA,NA,TRBV18,TGTGCCAGCTCACCATCGGGAAACTATGGCTACACCTTC,CASSPSGNYGYTF
TRBJ1-1,NA,many,TRBV6-2/TRBV6-3,TGTGCCAGCAGTCCGACAGAGAACACTGAAGCTTTCTTT,CASSPTENTEAFF
TRBJ2-2,TRBD1,NA,TRBV28,TGTGCCAGCAGCGCAGGGGGAACCGGGGAGCTGTTTTTT,CASSAGGTGELFF
TRBJ1-5,NA,many,TRBV6-2/TRBV6-3,TGTGCCAGCAGTTACATCGGGGATCAGCCCCAGCATTTT,CASSYIGDQPQHF
TRBJ2-2,NA,NA,TRBV3-1/TRBV3-2,TGTGCCAGCAGCCAAGGGCAGGGCTACACCGGGGAGCTGTTTTTT,CASSQGQGYTGELFF
TRBJ1-3,NA,NA,TRBV3-1/TRBV3-2,TGTGCCAGCAGCCAAGTTTTGGTTCATACTTACTCTGGAAACACCATATATTTT,CASSQVLVHTYSGNTIYF
TRBJ1-1,NA,NA,TRBV12-3/TRBV12-4,TGTGCCAGCACCAAGGCGGTAGCCCCAGCTTTCTTT,CASTKAVAPAFF
TRBJ2-3,TRBD2,few,TRBV29-1,TGCAGCGCCGGACTAGCGGGGGGTTACACAGATACGCAGTATTTT,CSAGLAGGYTDTQYF
TRBJ2-2,NA,NA,TRBV11-3,TGTGCCAGCAGCCCTGCGAGGGGGTGGATCGGCACCGGGGAGCTGTTTTTT,CASSPARGWIGTGELFF
TRBJ2-5,TRBD2,NA,TRBV5-1,TGCGCCAGCAGCCTCGGACTAGCGGGGTTACAAGAGACCCAGTACTTC,CASSLGLAGLQETQYF
TRBJ1-4,TRBD1,NA,TRBV2,TGTGCCAGCAGCAGACAGGGCACCAGTGCAACTAATGAAAAACTGTTTTTT,CASSRQGTSATNEKLFF
TRBJ1-2,NA,NA,TRBV11-2,TGTGCCAGCACCCAAATTCGGGGGGCGGGTGGCTACACCTTC,CASTQIRGAGGYTF
TRBJ2-1,TRBD2,NA,TRBV10-3,TGTGCCATCAGTGAGTCTCTTGCGGGGGGGTATGAGCAGTTCTTC,CAISESLAGGYEQFF
TRBJ1-6,NA,NA,TRBV3-1/TRBV3-2,TGTGCCAGCAGCCAAGGAGTTTCACCCCTCCACTTT,CASSQGVSPLHF
TRBJ2-3,NA,NA,TRBV7-9,TGTGCCAGCAGAAATGGGGCTCTGTATACGCAGTATTTT,CASRNGALYTQYF
TRBJ1-1,NA,NA,TRBV10-1,TGCGCCAGCAGTGAGTCGAGGGATGGCGGCACTGAAGCTTTCTTT,CASSESRDGGTEAFF
TRBJ2-2,TRBD2,NA,TRBV3-1/TRBV3-2,TGTGCCAGCAGCCAAGACTGGGTAGCGGGGACAGGGGAGCTGTTTTTT,CASSQDWVAGTGELFF
TRBJ1-1,NA,NA,TRBV7-8,TGTGCCAGCAGCCTAGGTAGGGGTGAAGCTTTCTTT,CASSLGRGEAFF
TRBJ2-2,NA,NA,TRBV2,TGTGCCACCTCGACAGGATTGTCCGGGGAGCTGTTTTTT,CATSTGLSGELFF
TRBJ1-5,NA,NA,TRBV12-5,TGTGCTAGTGGTCAAACCGGAGGACAGCCCCAGCATTTT,CASGQTGGQPQHF
TRBJ2-1,TRBD1,NA,TRBV2,TGTGCCAGCAGTGCAGACAGGGGATATGGCAATGAGCAGTTCTTC,CASSADRGYGNEQFF
TRBJ2-5,NA,NA,TRBV18,TGTGCCAGCTCACGGGCGGGGCAAGAGACCCAGTACTTC,CASSRAGQETQYF
TRBJ1-6,TRBD1,NA,TRBV3-1/TRBV3-2,TGTGCCAGCAGCCAGGGGACAGGGAATTCACCCCTCCACTTT,CASSQGTGNSPLHF
TRBJ2-3,TRBD2,NA,TRBV5-1,TGCGCCAGCAGCTGGGGAGCGGGGGCGGGGGAAGATACGCAGTATTTT,CASSWGAGAGEDTQYF
TRBJ1-1,NA,NA,TRBV19,TGTGCCAGTAGTCCTCGACAAATGCAGAACACTGAAGCTTTCTTT,CASSPRQMQNTEAFF
TRBJ2-2,NA,NA,TRBV6-4,TGTGCCAGCAGTGAGCATAAGGGGACCGGGGAGCTGTTTTTT,CASSEHKGTGELFF
TRBJ1-3,NA,NA,TRBV3-1/TRBV3-2,TGTGCCAGCAGCCATAGGGACACGATGGGAAACACCATATATTTT,CASSHRDTMGNTIYF
TRBJ1-6,TRBD1,NA,TRBV6-5,TGTGCCAGCCAAACAGGGGTGAATTCACCCCTCCACTTT,CASQTGVNSPLHF
TRBJ2-1,TRBD1,NA,TRBV4-1,TGCGCCAGCAGCCCAGGACAGGGATCTCAGGATGAGCAGTTCTTC,CASSPGQGSQDEQFF
TRBJ2-3,TRBD2,NA,TRBV5-4,TGTGCCGTAACCTCCGGTGGACTAGCGGGGGTGAAGGATACGCAGTATTTT,CAVTSGGLAGVKDTQYF
TRBJ2-6,TRBD1,NA,TRBV5-1,TGCGCCAGCAGCCCGGGGATCCGGACAGGGGGATCTGGGGCCAACGTCCTGACTTTC,CASSPGIRTGGSGANVLTF
TRBJ1-1,NA,NA,TRBV5-1,TGCGCCAGCCGCTCGGGAATGGGAACAGGGCTGGGCACTGAAGCTTTCTTT,CASRSGMGTGLGTEAFF
TRBJ1-1,TRBD1,NA,TRBV5-5,TGTGCCAGCAGCCCTAACCCTCGACAGGGAGGCACTGAAGCTTTCTTT,CASSPNPRQGGTEAFF
TRBJ1-3,TRBD1,NA,TRBV7-9,TGTGCCAGCAGCGGACAGGGGGCAACTGGAAACACCATATATTTT,CASSGQGATGNTIYF
TRBJ1-1,NA,NA,TRBV12-3/TRBV12-4,TGTGCCACCTCGGGACATATGAACACTGAAGCTTTCTTT,CATSGHMNTEAFF
TRBJ2-1,TRBD1,NA,TRBV5-1,TGCGCCAGCAGCTTTGGGGGACAGAACAATGAGCAGTTCTTC,CASSFGGQNNEQFF
TRBJ1-1,NA,NA,TRBV6-6,TGTGCCAGCAGTTACCCAGGGGATTATAGAGCTTTCTTT,CASSYPGDYRAFF
TRBJ2-5,TRBD1,NA,TRBV19,TGTGCCAGTAGCAACCTACAGGGGGCGGAAGAGACCCAGTACTTC,CASSNLQGAEETQYF
TRBJ2-2,TRBD1,NA,TRBV27,TGTGCCAGCAGTCGGGACAGCCCGAACACCGGGGAGCTGTTTTTT,CASSRDSPNTGELFF
TRBJ1-1,NA,NA,TRBV7-2,TGTGCCAGCAGCACGAGAGGCCCTGAAGCTTTCTTT,CASSTRGPEAFF
TRBJ2-3,NA,NA,TRBV27,TGTGCCAGCAGTCCCATGGCATCAGATACGCAGTATTTT,CASSPMASDTQYF
TRBJ1-2,NA,NA,TRBV28,TGTGCCACCCAGAACCGTGGCTACACCTTC,CATQNRGYTF
TRBJ1-4,NA,NA,TRBV7-8,TGTGCCAGCAGCTTCCACGGTGCTAATGAAAAACTGTTTTTT,CASSFHGANEKLFF
TRBJ1-6,NA,once,TRBV4-2,TGTGCCAGCAGCCAGATACAGGGCCCTAATTCACCCCTCCACTTT,CASSQIQGPNSPLHF
TRBJ1-2,NA,NA,TRBV10-3,TGTGCCATCAGTGGGGCCAGGGGACGTAGTGGCTACACCTTC,CAISGARGRSGYTF